A selection of T cell receptor beta chains follows, all from one sample in a study of somatic mutations in cytotoxic T cells in rheumatoid arthritis. Some clones are missing from TCRdb's copy, which holds only in-frame ones; the method was immunoSEQ multiplex PCR. The sample shows 5,500 to 8,500 clones, roughly 80% of them seen only once. Sequenced material: CD8+ T cells sorted from blood. The receptors come from an older woman in good health. Each CDR3 is given with its conserved first and last residue. Each record gives: J gene, V gene, D gene, clone size, CDR3 protein, CDR3 DNA. D genes are given only for firm matches. Size is omitted from some rows. Given values are once, few, many or a class for expanded clones.

TRBJ1-2	TRBV9	TRBD1	-	CASSVLVTGVNGYTF	TGTGCCAGCAGCGTCCTAGTTACAGGGGTAAATGGCTACACCTTC
TRBJ1-6	TRBV4-1	TRBD1	few	CASSQGDSYSSPLHF	TGCGCCAGCAGCCAAGGGGACAGTTATAGTTCACCCCTCCACTTT
TRBJ1-2	TRBV11-2	-	-	CASSLGGGYGYTF	TGTGCCAGCAGCTTGGGGGGGGGCTATGGCTACACCTTC
TRBJ2-1	TRBV7-9	-	-	CASSSTGVPPYNEQFF	TGTGCCAGCAGCTCCACAGGCGTACCGCCCTACAATGAGCAGTTCTTC
TRBJ1-1	TRBV16	TRBD1	-	CASSQRVTGVNTEAFF	TGTGCCAGCAGCCAAAGGGTTACAGGGGTGAACACCGAAGCTTTCTTT
TRBJ1-5	TRBV27	-	-	CACGQPQHF	TGTGCCTGCGGGCAGCCCCAGCATTTT
TRBJ2-5	TRBV10-3	TRBD2	-	CAISESFSGVYQETQYF	TGTGCCATCAGTGAGTCGTTTAGCGGGGTTTACCAAGAGACCCAGTACTTC
TRBJ2-3	TRBV6-4	-	few	CASSRKGREDTQYF	TGTGCCAGCAGCCGAAAGGGGCGCGAAGATACGCAGTATTTT
TRBJ2-7	TRBV28	TRBD1	-	CASSRQGYEQYF	TGTGCCAGCAGCCGACAGGGCTACGAGCAGTACTTC
TRBJ2-5	TRBV4-3	-	once	CASSRHDSTGETQYF	TGCGCCAGCAGCCGCCATGACAGTACCGGAGAGACCCAGTACTTC
TRBJ2-2	TRBV28	TRBD1	-	CASRARTGATNTGELFF	TGTGCCAGCAGAGCCCGGACAGGGGCAACGAACACCGGGGAGCTGTTTTTT
TRBJ2-7	TRBV7-2	TRBD2	-	CASSFGTKGLAEQYF	TGTGCCAGCAGCTTCGGGACCAAGGGACTAGCCGAGCAGTACTTC
TRBJ2-3	TRBV4-3	TRBD2	-	CASSHSSYGGGYDTDTQYF	TGCGCCAGCAGCCATTCGTCATATGGGGGGGGATATGACACAGATACGCAGTATTTT
TRBJ2-2	TRBV6-5	-	-	CASSYSRNRDTGELFF	TGTGCCAGCAGTTACTCCCGTAACAGAGACACCGGGGAGCTGTTTTTT
TRBJ2-1	TRBV11-3	TRBD2	few	CASSVTSVYEQFF	TGTGCCAGCAGCGTTACTAGCGTATATGAGCAGTTCTTC
TRBJ1-5	TRBV19	-	-	CATSMMRAWDRPQHF	TGTGCCACCTCAATGATGAGGGCCTGGGATAGGCCCCAGCATTTT
TRBJ2-2	TRBV7-3	TRBD2	-	CASSPEGLAEINTGELFF	TGTGCCAGCAGCCCGGAGGGACTAGCGGAAATTAACACCGGGGAGCTGTTTTTT
TRBJ1-1	TRBV9	-	-	CASSVDGVWNTEAFF	TGTGCCAGCAGCGTCGACGGGGTCTGGAACACTGAAGCTTTCTTT
TRBJ1-2	TRBV27	TRBD1	-	CASSLPGQGLHGYTF	TGTGCCAGCAGTCTCCCGGGACAGGGATTGCATGGCTACACCTTC
TRBJ2-5	TRBV7-9	-	-	CASSSKPGSVWTQYF	TGTGCCAGCAGCTCAAAACCGGGTTCTGTTTGGACCCAGTACTTC
TRBJ2-7	TRBV10-1	-	-	CASSESSSYDEQYF	TGCGCCAGCAGTGAGTCTAGCAGCTACGACGAGCAGTACTTC
TRBJ2-5	TRBV5-1	TRBD1	-	CASSYWDRGIGETQYF	TGCGCCAGCAGTTATTGGGACAGGGGGATCGGGGAGACCCAGTACTTC
TRBJ2-3	TRBV11-2	TRBD1	-	CASSFHRTGGMNTQYF	TGTGCCAGCAGCTTTCATAGGACAGGGGGGATGAATACGCAGTATTTT